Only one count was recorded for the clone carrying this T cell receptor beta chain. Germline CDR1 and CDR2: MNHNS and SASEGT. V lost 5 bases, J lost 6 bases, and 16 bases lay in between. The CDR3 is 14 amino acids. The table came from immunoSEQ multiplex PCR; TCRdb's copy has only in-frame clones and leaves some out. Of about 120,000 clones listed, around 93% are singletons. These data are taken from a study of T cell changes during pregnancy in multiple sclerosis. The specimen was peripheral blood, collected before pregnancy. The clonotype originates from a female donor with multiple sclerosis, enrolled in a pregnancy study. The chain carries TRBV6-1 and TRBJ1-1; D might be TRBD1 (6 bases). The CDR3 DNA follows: TGTGCCAGCAGTCCAAGGGGGGGCTGGGCTGAAGCTTTCTTT. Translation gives CASSPRGGWAEAFF.